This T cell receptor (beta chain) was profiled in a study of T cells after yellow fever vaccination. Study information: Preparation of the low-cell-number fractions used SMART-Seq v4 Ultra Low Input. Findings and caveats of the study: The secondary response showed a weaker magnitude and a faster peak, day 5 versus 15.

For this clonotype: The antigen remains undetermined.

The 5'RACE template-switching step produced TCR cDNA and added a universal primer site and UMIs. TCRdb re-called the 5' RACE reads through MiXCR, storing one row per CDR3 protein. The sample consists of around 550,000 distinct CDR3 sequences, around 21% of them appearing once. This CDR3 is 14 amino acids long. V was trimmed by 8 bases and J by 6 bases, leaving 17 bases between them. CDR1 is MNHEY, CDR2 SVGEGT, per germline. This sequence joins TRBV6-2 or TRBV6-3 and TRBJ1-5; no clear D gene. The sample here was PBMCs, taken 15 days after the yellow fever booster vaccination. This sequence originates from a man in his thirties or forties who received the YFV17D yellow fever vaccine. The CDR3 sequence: CASALAVSVQPQHF. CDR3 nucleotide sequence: TGTGCCAGCGCACTCGCGGTATCGGTTCAGCCCCAGCATTTT.